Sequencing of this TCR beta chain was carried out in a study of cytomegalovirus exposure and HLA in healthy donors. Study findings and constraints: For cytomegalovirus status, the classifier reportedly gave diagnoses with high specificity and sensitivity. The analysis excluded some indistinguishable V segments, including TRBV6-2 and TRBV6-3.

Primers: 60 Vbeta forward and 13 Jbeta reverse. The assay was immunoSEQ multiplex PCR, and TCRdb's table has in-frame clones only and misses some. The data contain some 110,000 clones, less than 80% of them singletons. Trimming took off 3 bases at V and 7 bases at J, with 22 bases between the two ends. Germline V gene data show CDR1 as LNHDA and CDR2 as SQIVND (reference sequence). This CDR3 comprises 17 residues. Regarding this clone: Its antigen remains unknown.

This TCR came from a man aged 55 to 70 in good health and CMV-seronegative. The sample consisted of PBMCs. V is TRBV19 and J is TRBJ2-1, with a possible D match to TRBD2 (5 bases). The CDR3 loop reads CASSIWGASPEKNEQFF. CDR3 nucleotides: TGTGCCAGTAGTATTTGGGGAGCTAGCCCCGAGAAAAATGAGCAGTTCTTC. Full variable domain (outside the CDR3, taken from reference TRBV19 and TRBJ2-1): DGGITQSPKYLFRKEGQNVTLSCEQNLNHDAMYWYRQDPGQGLRLIYYSQIVNDFQKGDIAEGYSVSREKKESFPLTVTSAQKNPTAFYLCASSIWGASPEKNEQFFGPGTRLTVL.